This TCR beta chain was obtained from a study of tumor and adjacent non-tumor tissue in lung cancer. With respect to this clonotype: At one of its ends the junction is not consistent with the germline gene, which may arise from a read error.

Three rounds of nested PCR, following a modified ARM-PCR protocol, produced the TCRbeta library. TCRdb reprocessed the multiplex PCR reads with MiXCR, giving one entry per CDR3 protein. The sample holds about 100,000 distinct CDR3 sequences; about 60% are singletons and the top ten take 15% to 20%. The template was RNA from unsorted bulk tissue. More than 3 cm separated this lung sample from the edge of the tumor. The CDR3 is 14 amino acids. Germline values: CDR1 MNHEY, CDR2 SVGAGI. Sequenced material: distant non-tumor lung tissue. This receptor was identified in a man aged 25 to 40 with non-small cell lung cancer. The chain employs TRBV6-5 and TRBJ2-7; D may be TRBD2 (5 bases). For the CDR3, the DNA is TGTGCCAGCAGTTACGACATGTCAGACTACGAGCAATACTTC. Translating it yields CASSYDMSDYEQYF.